Shown below are 9 T cell receptor beta chains from a single sample sequenced in a study of blood T cell repertoires in COVID-19. Data came from immunoSEQ multiplex PCR; TCRdb stores just in-frame clones and leaves some out. Of around 100,000 clones listed, over 65% are singletons. The sample comprised peripheral blood. These receptors all come from a human donor in a cohort sampled during active COVID-19.

The chain employs TRBV18 and TRBJ1-2, with D perhaps matching TRBD1 (6 bases). Germline assignment: CDR1 KGHSH and CDR2 LQKENI. The CDR3 length is 14 residues. V lost 5 bases and J 6 bases, leaving 16 bases between the germline ends. CDR3 loop: CASSDRPQGNGYTF. In DNA, the CDR3 is TGTGCCAGCTCAGACAGGCCCCAGGGAAATGGCTACACCTTC.

The CDR3 nucleotides read TGTGCCAGCAGCGCTCAGGGGGGCGCAACAGATACGCAGTATTTT. Translating it yields CASSAQGGATDTQYF. This sequence joins TRBV7-6 and TRBJ2-3; D perhaps matches TRBD1 (7 bases). The CDR3 runs to 15 residues. The ends were cut back, 5 bases at V and 3 bases at J, with 15 bases in the middle. Per germline, CDR1 SGHVS and CDR2 FNYEAQ.

The chain recombines TRBV5-4 with TRBJ2-1; D gene ambiguous. CDR3 length equals 13 residues. Germline CDR1 and CDR2: SGHNT and YYREEE (reference sequence). The ends were cut back, 4 bases at V and 8 bases at J, with 13 bases in the middle. The CDR3 loop is CASSPPARDEQFF. The CDR3 DNA follows: TGTGCCAGCAGCCCTCCCGCACGGGATGAGCAGTTCTTC.

V is TRBV3-1 (or the pseudogene TRBV3-2) and J is TRBJ1-4; maybe TRBD1 (5 bases). V was clipped by 0 bases and J by 10 bases, with 18 bases between them. This CDR3 contains 16 residues. Per germline, CDR1 LGHDT and CDR2 YNNKEL (reference sequence). CDR3: CASSQEIGARLGKLFF. CDR3 DNA: TGTGCCAGCAGCCAAGAAATAGGGGCTAGACTCGGAAAACTGTTTTTT.

This clone was recorded once. CDR3 in DNA: TGTGCCAGCAGCGTAGTAGGCGCGGGCGAAGCTTTCTTT. This gives the protein CASSVVGAGEAFF. The V call is TRBV9, the J call TRBJ1-1; D not certain. The CDR3 extends over 13 amino acids. The germline V and J ends were trimmed by 0 bases and 8 bases, with 11 bases remaining between them. CDR1 is SGDLS, CDR2 YYNGEE, per germline.

This clone was detected once. The chain joins TRBV28 to TRBJ1-2; D perhaps matches TRBD1 (6 bases). Germline V gene data show CDR1 as MDHEN and CDR2 as SYDVKM. The CDR3 totals 15 residues. The V end was cut by 6 bases, the J end by 4 bases, with 18 bases between. CDR3 protein: CASSLGSDSRYGYTF. The CDR3 coding sequence is TGTGCCAGCAGCCTTGGGTCGGACAGCCGCTATGGCTACACCTTC.

Only one count was recorded for this clone. V usage is TRBV19 and J usage is TRBJ2-5; TRBD1 might be the D (6 bases). Germline V CDR1 and CDR2: LNHDA, SQIVND (reference sequence). V lost 4 bases and J lost 4, with 16 bases in between. This CDR3 region has 15 residues. CDR3 DNA sequence: TGTGCCAGTAGTACCCCCACAGGGTTGGTAGAGACCCAGTACTTC. Translation gives CASSTPTGLVETQYF.

This rearrangement joins TRBV5-1 to TRBJ1-1, with 8 bases matching TRBD1. CDR1 and CDR2 from the germline V gene are SGHRS and YFSETQ. The J segment lost 1 base and the V segment lost 4 bases, leaving 3 bases of the junction unmatched. This CDR3 spans 14 amino acids. CDR3 DNA: TGCGCCAGCAGCGTACAGGGGGGGAACACTGAAGCTTTCTTT. Its translation: CASSVQGGNTEAFF.

This clone appeared a single time. V and J are TRBV6-2 or TRBV6-3 and TRBJ2-1; 10 positions agree with TRBD2. The CDR3 is 17 amino acids. The V gene's germline CDR1 is MNHEY and CDR2 SVGEGT. V gave up 6 bases and J gave up 4 bases; unmatched junction bases: 12. The CDR3 coding sequence is TGTGCCAGCAGCTCCCCGACTAGCGGGTCTTTTTACAATGAGCAGTTCTTC. Translating it yields CASSSPTSGSFYNEQFF.